These 25 T cell receptor beta chains originate from one sample sequenced in a study of shared clonotypes between healthy human individuals. Measured with immunoSEQ multiplex PCR; TCRdb has only the in-frame clones, and not every one. Of roughly 2.2 million clones in the sample, approximately 95% are singletons; the top ten hold approximately 0.4%. The sequencing input was naive CD4+ T cells from PBMCs. The subset here: CD45RA+ positively selected. The receptors were sampled from a man younger than 35 in good health. Some clones in this sample may be carry-over from other donors' samples.

The V gene is TRBV27, the J gene TRBJ1-1; D gene uncertain. The V end was cut by 5 bases, the J end by 4 bases, with 11 bases between. The CDR3 spans 13 residues. The germline CDR1 and CDR2 sequences are MNHEY and SMNVEV (reference sequence). The CDR3 is CASSAKGPTEAFF. The CDR3, as DNA: TGTGCCAGCAGTGCAAAAGGGCCCACTGAAGCTTTCTTT.

The rearrangement joins TRBV5-4 to TRBJ2-7, with a possible D match to TRBD2 (6 bases). Germline loops: CDR1 SGHNT, CDR2 YYREEE (reference sequence). The ends were cut back, 4 bases at V and 5 bases at J, with 16 bases in the middle. The CDR3 runs to 14 residues. The CDR3 DNA sequence: TGTGCCAGCAGCCCCGGAGGGACGGGAAACGAGCAGTACTTC. Translated, it gives CASSPGGTGNEQYF.

The V gene is TRBV5-1, the J gene TRBJ2-2, with D unresolved. Germline V gives CDR1 SGHRS, CDR2 YFSETQ. The CDR3 is 17 residues long. The ends were cut back, 0 bases at V and 2 bases at J, with 14 bases in the middle. CDR3: CASSLAGSDRNTGELFF. In nucleotides, the CDR3 is TGCGCCAGCAGCTTGGCGGGTTCTGATAGAAACACCGGGGAGCTGTTTTTT.

V gene TRBV19 combines with J gene TRBJ1-5; maybe TRBD1 (5 bases). Trimming removed 9 bases at V and 0 bases at J, with 15 bases between. Germline-derived CDR1 and CDR2 are LNHDA and SQIVND (reference sequence). This CDR3 has 15 amino acids. CDR3 sequence: CASRTMGVSNQPQHF. CDR3 DNA: TGTGCCAGCCGAACCATGGGGGTTAGCAATCAGCCCCAGCATTTT.

The rearrangement joins TRBV7-2 to TRBJ2-5; TRBD2 is a possible D gene (5 bases). The CDR3 is made up of 15 amino acids. From germline, CDR1 is SGHTA and CDR2 FQGNSA. V was shortened by 11 bases and J by 0 bases, with 19 bases between the two germline ends. CDR3 protein: CASQWGRGYQETQYF. CDR3 coding DNA: TGTGCCTCCCAGTGGGGTCGAGGGTACCAAGAGACCCAGTACTTC.

This sequence joins TRBV19 and TRBJ1-1; the match to TRBD1 covers 7 bases. CDR1 and CDR2 (germline): LNHDA, SQIVND (reference sequence). The CDR3 has 16 residues. The trim removed 5 bases at V and 2 bases at J, leaving 11 bases unmatched. The DNA for the CDR3 is TGTGCCAGTAGTTCGCCTCTAGGGACAGTCAACACTGAAGCTTTCTTT. Amino acids: CASSSPLGTVNTEAFF.

This clone occurred once. The chain has TRBV5-1 and TRBJ2-5; possible D gene TRBD2, 6 bases. CDR3 length: 14 amino acids. Germline V CDR1 and CDR2: SGHRS, YFSETQ. Trimming removed 4 bases at V and 2 bases at J, with 12 bases between. This CDR3 reads CASSRSAGQETQYF. For the CDR3, the DNA is TGCGCCAGCAGCCGTTCGGCGGGGCAAGAGACCCAGTACTTC.

This chain connects TRBV7-3 to TRBJ1-2; D may be TRBD1 (6 bases). Germline V lookup: CDR1 SGHTA, CDR2 FQGTGA. The CDR3 covers 14 residues. V gave up 5 bases and J gave up 5 bases, with 15 bases separating them. The CDR3 region has the DNA TGTGCCAGCAGCCCGAACAGGGTTGGATATGGCTACACCTTC. Its translation is CASSPNRVGYGYTF.

This chain joins TRBV11-2 and TRBJ2-1; D is possibly TRBD2 (5 bases). The V gene's germline CDR1 is SGHAT and CDR2 FQNNGV. CDR3 length equals 15 residues. The germline V and J ends were trimmed by 5 bases and 8 bases, with 19 bases remaining between them. CDR3 residues: CASSPIVGRKDEQFF. The DNA of the CDR3 is TGTGCCAGCAGCCCCATTGTGGGGAGAAAGGATGAGCAGTTCTTC.

The chain is built from TRBV5-1 and TRBJ2-1, with 14 bases fitting TRBD2. This CDR3 has 17 amino acids. CDR1 SGHRS and CDR2 YFSETQ come from the germline V gene. V lost 1 base, J lost 10 bases, and 10 bases stayed unmatched. In DNA, the CDR3 is TGCGCCAGCAGCTTGTCCGGGACTAGCGGGAGTTCAGGCGAGCAGTTCTTC. It is translated as CASSLSGTSGSSGEQFF.

The chain couples TRBV19 to TRBJ2-2; D possibly matches TRBD1 or TRBD2 (5 bases each). Germline CDR1 and CDR2: LNHDA and SQIVND (reference sequence). V lost 3 bases to trimming and J lost 6 bases, with 17 bases between them. The CDR3 sequence is 16 residues long. The CDR3 loop reads CASSIVSDRGAGELFF. Written as DNA, the CDR3 is TGTGCCAGTAGTATTGTCTCTGACCGAGGGGCCGGGGAGCTGTTTTTT. Using reference TRBV19 and TRBJ2-2 for the parts outside the CDR3, the full variable domain is DGGITQSPKYLFRKEGQNVTLSCEQNLNHDAMYWYRQDPGQGLRLIYYSQIVNDFQKGDIAEGYSVSREKKESFPLTVTSAQKNPTAFYLCASSIVSDRGAGELFFGEGSRLTVL.

V gene TRBV5-1 combines with J gene TRBJ2-5; TRBD1 agrees at 8 bases. Trimming cost V 3 bases and J 4 bases; bases outside gene matches: 5. Germline values: CDR1 SGHRS, CDR2 YFSETQ. CDR3 size: 14 residues. CDR3 nucleotide sequence: TGCGCCAGCAGCTCGGGGACAGGCAGAGAGACCCAGTACTTC. It yields the protein CASSSGTGRETQYF.

The chain combines TRBV27 with TRBJ2-7, with D perhaps given as TRBD1 or TRBD2 (5 bases each). CDR3 length: 15 residues. Germline V gene lookup returns CDR1 MNHEY and CDR2 SMNVEV (reference sequence). Trimming pared 6 bases from V and 3 bases from J, leaving 18 bases between. The CDR3 DNA sequence: TGTGCCAGCAGAGGGACCGCCGCTGGCTACTACGAGCAGTACTTC. Protein product: CASRGTAAGYYEQYF.

The rearrangement uses TRBV6-1 and TRBJ1-4, with D possibly TRBD1 on 5 matching bases. CDR3 length equals 13 residues. V was cut by 0 bases and J by 10 bases, with 9 bases left in between. Germline V CDR1 and CDR2: MNHNS, SASEGT. This chain's CDR3 is CASSEALGGKLFF. CDR3 sequence (DNA): TGTGCCAGCAGTGAAGCCCTGGGGGGAAAACTGTTTTTT.

The V call is TRBV21-1, the J call TRBJ1-2. TRBV21-1 represents a pseudogene. The CDR3 totals 15 residues. CDR3 region: CASSVNRQKSNGYTF. The CDR3 bases are TGTGCCAGCAGCGTCAATCGGCAGAAAAGTAATGGCTACACCTTC.

Comment on this clone: This sample includes further DNA sequences coding for the same CDR3. V is TRBV5-1 and J is TRBJ1-3; D remains unclear. Germline V gives CDR1 SGHRS, CDR2 YFSETQ. Trimming cost V 0 bases and J 1 base, with 5 bases left between them. This CDR3 comprises 14 residues. CDR3 sequence reads: CASSLGQSGNTIYF. The CDR3 DNA is TGCGCCAGCAGCTTGGGGCAATCTGGAAACACCATATATTTT. The full variable domain, with the rest looked up from reference TRBV5-1 and TRBJ1-3, is KAGVTQTPRYLIKTRGQQVTLSCSPISGHRSVSWYQQTPGQGLQFLFEYFSETQRNKGNFPGRFSGRQFSNSRSEMNVSTLELGDSALYLCASSLGQSGNTIYFGEGSWLTVV.

The chain carries TRBV6-1 and TRBJ2-7; either TRBD1 or TRBD2 may fit D (5 bases each). Germline V gene lookup returns CDR1 MNHNS and CDR2 SASEGT. Trimming took 8 bases from V and 1 from J, leaving 12 bases between them. The CDR3 contains 13 residues. DNA for the CDR3: TGTGCCAGCGGGGCCGAGGGTTCCTACGAGCAGTACTTC. This sequence encodes CASGAEGSYEQYF.

This chain uses TRBV30 with TRBJ2-5, with TRBD2 identical over 12 bases. CDR1 and CDR2 from the germline V gene are GTSNPN and SVGIG (reference sequence). The CDR3 is 15 residues long. V gave up 3 bases and J gave up 6 bases; unmatched junction bases: 8. The CDR3 loop is CAWSPGLAGRKTQYF. CDR3 sequence (DNA): TGTGCCTGGAGCCCCGGACTAGCGGGAAGAAAGACCCAGTACTTC.

This clone has a single count. This chain connects TRBV6-5 to TRBJ1-2, with a possible D match to TRBD1 (6 bases). The CDR3 has 13 amino acids. Germline CDR1 MNHEY, CDR2 SVGAGI. Trimming took 6 bases from V and 8 from J, leaving 16 bases between them. CDR3 sequence (DNA): TGTGCCAGCAGGACCTTACAGGGAGGCGGCTACACCTTC. Translating gives CASRTLQGGGYTF.

V usage is TRBV2 and J usage is TRBJ2-3; TRBD2 aligns across 12 bases. Trimming cost V 6 bases and J 4 bases; bases outside gene matches: 5. The germline V gene has CDR1 SNHLY and CDR2 FYNNEI. This CDR3 spans 15 amino acids. The CDR3 sequence is CASSPTSGSPDTQYF. The CDR3 DNA sequence: TGTGCCAGCAGCCCGACTAGCGGGAGCCCAGATACGCAGTATTTT.

V usage is TRBV28 and J usage is TRBJ2-7; possible D gene TRBD1, 5 bases. Germline assignment: CDR1 MDHEN and CDR2 SYDVKM. CDR3 size: 12 residues. V lost 6 bases, J lost 3 bases, and 9 bases lay in between. The CDR3 coding sequence is TGTGCCAGCAGACAAGACAGCTACGAGCAGTACTTC. As protein: CASRQDSYEQYF.

The chain links TRBV5-1 to TRBJ2-7; possible D gene TRBD1, 5 bases. The V gene lost 2 bases and the J gene lost 2 bases, with 8 bases spanning the gap. Germline CDR1 and CDR2: SGHRS and YFSETQ. The CDR3 runs to 13 residues. The CDR3 is CASSFQGTYEQYF. The CDR3 DNA reads TGCGCCAGCAGCTTTCAGGGTACCTACGAGCAGTACTTC.

The gene calls are TRBV18 and TRBJ2-3; D possibly corresponds to TRBD1 (5 bases). Germline loops: CDR1 KGHSH, CDR2 LQKENI. Trimming shortened V by 3 bases and J by 5 bases, and 15 bases separated the two germline ends. This CDR3 comprises 15 residues. The CDR3 is CASSPQTGIRDTQYF. The CDR3 DNA is TGTGCCAGCTCACCGCAAACAGGAATAAGAGATACGCAGTATTTT.

A remark on this clone: One junction end disagrees with the germline gene, perhaps due to a read error. This sample also contains other DNA sequences that code for the same CDR3. V gene TRBV5-1 combines with J gene TRBJ2-7, with TRBD1 matching over 9 bases. The CDR3 runs to 14 residues. Germline V gene sequence: CDR1 SGHRS, CDR2 YFSETQ. CDR3 in DNA: TGTGCCAGCAGCTTGGGGGACAGGGTGAACGAGCAGTACTTC. Its protein is CASSLGDRVNEQYF.

On this clone itself: Additional DNA sequences in this sample encode the identical CDR3. V gene TRBV11-3 combines with J gene TRBJ2-3; 9 bases are shared with TRBD1. This CDR3 region has 17 residues. The V and J ends lost 0 bases and 3 bases, in that order; junction bases with no gene match: 7. Germline V lookup: CDR1 SGHNT, CDR2 YENEEA. This chain's CDR3 is CASSLDGPGQGTDTQYF. CDR3 nucleotide sequence: TGTGCCAGCAGCTTAGATGGACCGGGACAGGGTACAGATACGCAGTATTTT.